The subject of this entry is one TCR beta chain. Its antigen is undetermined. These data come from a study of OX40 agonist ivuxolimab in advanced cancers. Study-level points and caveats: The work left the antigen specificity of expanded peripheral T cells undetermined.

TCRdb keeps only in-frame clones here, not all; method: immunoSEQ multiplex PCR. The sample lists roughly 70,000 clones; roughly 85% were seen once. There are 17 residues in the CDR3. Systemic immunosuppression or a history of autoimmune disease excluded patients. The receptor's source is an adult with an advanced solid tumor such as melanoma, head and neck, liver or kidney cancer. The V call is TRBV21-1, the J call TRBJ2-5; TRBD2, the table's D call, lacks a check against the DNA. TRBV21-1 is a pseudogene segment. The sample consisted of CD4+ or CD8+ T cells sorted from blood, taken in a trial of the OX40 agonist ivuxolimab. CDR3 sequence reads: CASSKETLAGGQETQYF. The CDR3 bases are TGTGCCAGCAGCAAAGAGACCCTAGCGGGAGGGCAAGAGACCCAGTACTTC.